This T cell receptor beta chain was identified during a study of cytomegalovirus exposure and HLA in healthy donors. Regarding this clone: Its antigen is still unknown.

The study, taken as a whole, reports: Subsequent analysis showed first-cohort TCR clusters tending to co-occur in roughly 130 validation repertoires.

The method was immunoSEQ multiplex PCR; TCRdb's version includes in-frame clones alone and lacks a portion of them. The sample lists tens of thousands of clones, around 93% occurring once. Sample: PBMCs. This clonotype originated in a woman aged 25-40 years in good health and CMV-seropositive.

CDR3 in DNA: TGTGCCAGCAGTCTACAGGGATTTTACTACAATGAGCAGTTCTTC. It encodes CASSLQGFYYNEQFF. The chain couples TRBV25-1 to TRBJ2-1, with TRBD1 as a possible D gene (6 bases). V gave up 5 bases and J gave up 3 bases, with 14 bases separating them. The CDR3 has 15 residues. CDR1 and CDR2 (germline): MGHDK, SYGVNS.